This is a list of T cell receptor beta chains from one sample in a study of CD8+ T cells in alopecia areata. Assay: immunoSEQ multiplex PCR; the TCRdb copy retains only in-frame clones and omits some. This table has over 100,000 clones, 53% appearing once. This material consisted of CD4+ T cells sorted from blood, taken at week 4, from a patient treated with tofacitinib. Receptor source: a human donor with alopecia areata. CDR3s include the opening cysteine and the closing phenylalanine or tryptophan. D genes are given only for firm matches. A clone size is listed for some rows: how often the clone was seen (once, few, many), or a class if it is expanded.

J gene	V gene	D gene	clone size	CDR3 DNA	CDR3 protein
TRBJ1-5	TRBV29-1	TRBD1	-	TGCAGCGTAAGGGGACAGGGGATTGGACAGCCCCAGCATTTT	CSVRGQGIGQPQHF
TRBJ2-7	TRBV29-1	-	few	TGCAGCGCCACTCCACCGGGACGTACCTACGAGCAGTACTTC	CSATPPGRTYEQYF
TRBJ2-1	TRBV29-1	TRBD2	-	TGCAGCGTTGGCGGGGGGGCCAATGAGCAGTTCTTC	CSVGGGANEQFF
TRBJ1-2	TRBV2	-	once	TGTGCCAGCAGTCTGGGAGGGAACTATGGCTACACCTTC	CASSLGGNYGYTF
TRBJ1-1	TRBV19	-	few	TGTGCCAGTAAGGGGGGCGGTACTGAAGCTTTCTTT	CASKGGGTEAFF
TRBJ1-1	TRBV4-1	-	-	TGCGCCAGCAGCCGCATCCGGTTGTGGTCCTCGAGGGAGGATGGCACTGAAGCTTTCTTT	CASSRIRLWSSREDGTEAFF
TRBJ1-5	TRBV27	-	once	TGTGCCAGCAGTTTCAGACAGCCACAGCCCCAGCATTTT	CASSFRQPQPQHF
TRBJ1-2	TRBV5-1	-	-	TGCGCCAGCAGCCAGGGTTTTACGGAAGTATGGGGCTACACCTTC	CASSQGFTEVWGYTF
TRBJ2-4	TRBV30	TRBD2	-	TGTGCCTGGAGTTACCTTCTGGCCGGGACTAGCGAAAAAAACATTCAGTACTTC	CAWSYLLAGTSEKNIQYF
TRBJ1-1	TRBV27	-	few	TGTGCCAGCAGTTTAGAGTGGGGGGCACACACTGAAGCTTTCTTT	CASSLEWGAHTEAFF
TRBJ2-2	TRBV27	-	-	TGTGCCAGCACCATAAGGGGGGCTACCGGGGAGCTGTTTTTT	CASTIRGATGELFF
TRBJ1-4	TRBV7-8	-	-	TGTGCCAGCAGCTCGGGGGGACGCGTGAATGAAAAACTGTTTTTT	CASSSGGRVNEKLFF
TRBJ2-7	TRBV4-1	-	-	TGCGCCAGCAGCCCGAGAAATGTCGGGAACGAGCAGTACTTC	CASSPRNVGNEQYF
TRBJ2-3	TRBV30	TRBD1	-	TGTGCCTGGAGTGTGGGACAGGGGGCGCGGGATACGCAGTATTTT	CAWSVGQGARDTQYF
TRBJ2-3	TRBV19	TRBD2	-	TGTGCCACCTTGACTAGCGGGGGATCTGATACGCAGTATTTT	CATLTSGGSDTQYF
TRBJ1-6	TRBV29-1	-	-	TGCAGCGGACCCCCAGGCTCGCCGAGCTCCTATAATTCACCCCTCCACTTT	CSGPPGSPSSYNSPLHF
TRBJ2-1	TRBV5-1	-	-	TGCGCCAGCAGCTTCGAGATTTGGGGGGTCGATGAGCAGTTCTTC	CASSFEIWGVDEQFF
TRBJ2-3	TRBV6-5	-	few	TGTGCCAGCAGGGGCCGTGCAGGGCGCACAGATACGCAGTATTTT	CASRGRAGRTDTQYF
TRBJ2-7	TRBV6-5	-	-	TGTGCCAGCAGAACGGCCTACGAGCAGTACTTC	CASRTAYEQYF
TRBJ2-3	TRBV5-1	-	few	TGCGCCAGCAGCTTGGACGATACGCAGTATTTT	CASSLDDTQYF
TRBJ2-3	TRBV5-1	-	-	TGCGCCAGCAGCGTCCTCAAGGAAGGGGGAGATACGCAGTATTTT	CASSVLKEGGDTQYF
TRBJ1-4	TRBV7-9	-	few	TGTGCCAGCAGCCCAGGCCCAAACACAGAAAAACTGTTTTTT	CASSPGPNTEKLFF
TRBJ2-7	TRBV5-1	-	-	TGCGCCAGCAGCCCCCTCCAAGGACTGGGCTCCTACGAGCAGTACTTC	CASSPLQGLGSYEQYF
TRBJ1-1	TRBV29-1	TRBD1	-	TGCAGCGTGGGACAGGGGCGAGGGAACACTGAAGCTTTCTTT	CSVGQGRGNTEAFF
TRBJ2-5	TRBV19	-	few	TGTGCCAGTAGTATTCGAAGCGGAGCACAAGAGACCCAGTACTTC	CASSIRSGAQETQYF
TRBJ2-7	TRBV29-1	-	few	TGCAGCGTCTACCGCGACAACTCCTACGAGCAGTACTTC	CSVYRDNSYEQYF
TRBJ2-6	TRBV4-2	-	-	TGTGCCAGCAGCCTGAACGCGGGCTCTGGGGCCAACGTCCTGACTTTC	CASSLNAGSGANVLTF
TRBJ1-1	TRBV2	-	-	TGTGCCAGCCTCCTCAGTGTGAACACTGAAGCTTTCTTT	CASLLSVNTEAFF
TRBJ2-3	TRBV14	TRBD1	few	TGTGCCAGCAGCCAAGATCAGACAGGGGTTGCGGATACGCAGTATTTT	CASSQDQTGVADTQYF
TRBJ2-7	TRBV7-9	TRBD1	-	TGTGCCAGCAGCTCCGGACAGGGACCTTACGAGCAGTACTTC	CASSSGQGPYEQYF
TRBJ2-7	TRBV11-1	-	-	TGTGCCAGCAGCTTAGGGCGGGCCGCCTACGAGCAGTACTTC	CASSLGRAAYEQYF
TRBJ2-7	TRBV6-6	-	-	TGTGCCAGCAGTTACCAGGTCTACGAGCAGTACTTC	CASSYQVYEQYF
TRBJ1-2	TRBV2	-	-	TGTGCCAGCAGCCCGTATTCGGCTGGCTACACCTTC	CASSPYSAGYTF
TRBJ1-4	TRBV29-1	-	-	TGCAGCGTTGAGCAGGGGCGAAAACTGTTTTTT	CSVEQGRKLFF
TRBJ1-2	TRBV2	-	-	TGTGCCAGCAGTGATAACGGAAAGATTGGAGCCTTC	CASSDNGKIGAF
TRBJ2-3	TRBV4-1	-	few	TGCGCCAGCAGCCAAGGCGGGTTGACAGATACGCAGTATTTT	CASSQGGLTDTQYF
TRBJ1-2	TRBV18	-	-	TGTGCCAGCTCACCCTTGGTGGGGGAATCGCCCTATGGCTACACCTTC	CASSPLVGESPYGYTF
TRBJ2-1	TRBV25-1	TRBD2	-	TGTGCCAGCAGTGAAAGCGGGGCATACAATGAGCAGTTCTTC	CASSESGAYNEQFF
TRBJ1-1	TRBV29-1	-	once	TGCAGCGTTGTTCCCGGCCACCAAAGGGACACTGAAGCTTTCTTT	CSVVPGHQRDTEAFF
TRBJ1-1	TRBV20-1	TRBD1	-	TGCAGGGTTAACAGGGGCACTGAAGCTTTCTTT	CRVNRGTEAFF
TRBJ1-5	TRBV10-3	TRBD1	-	TGTGCCATCAGCATCGGACAGGGCATGGAGCCCCAGCATTTT	CAISIGQGMEPQHF
TRBJ2-1	TRBV15	-	few	TGTGCCACCAGCATCTCGAGCGGCAAGCAGTTCTTC	CATSISSGKQFF
TRBJ2-7	TRBV5-8	-	-	TGTGCCAGCCTAAGACTCGGGGGAACCTACGAGCAGTACTTC	CASLRLGGTYEQYF
TRBJ2-1	TRBV29-1	TRBD2	few	TGCAGCGCACCGGGACTAAACTACAATGAGCAGTTCTTC	CSAPGLNYNEQFF
TRBJ1-2	TRBV30	TRBD1	-	TGTGCCTGGAATACCGGGACAGGGGTTGGCTACACCTTC	CAWNTGTGVGYTF